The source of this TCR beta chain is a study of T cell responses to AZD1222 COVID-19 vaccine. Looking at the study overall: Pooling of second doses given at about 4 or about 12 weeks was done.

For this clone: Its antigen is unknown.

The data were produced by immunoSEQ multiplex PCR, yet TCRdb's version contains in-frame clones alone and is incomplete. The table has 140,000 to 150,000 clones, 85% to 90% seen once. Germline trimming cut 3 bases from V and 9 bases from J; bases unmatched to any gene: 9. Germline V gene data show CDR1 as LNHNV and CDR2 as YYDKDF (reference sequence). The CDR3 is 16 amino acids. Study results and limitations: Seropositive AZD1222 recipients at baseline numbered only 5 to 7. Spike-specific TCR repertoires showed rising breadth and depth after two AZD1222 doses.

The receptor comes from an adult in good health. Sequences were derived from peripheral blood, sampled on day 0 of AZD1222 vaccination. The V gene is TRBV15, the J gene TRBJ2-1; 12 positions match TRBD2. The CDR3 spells CATSRGLAGGEVEQFF. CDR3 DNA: TGTGCCACCAGCAGGGGTCTAGCGGGGGGGGAAGTTGAGCAGTTCTTC.